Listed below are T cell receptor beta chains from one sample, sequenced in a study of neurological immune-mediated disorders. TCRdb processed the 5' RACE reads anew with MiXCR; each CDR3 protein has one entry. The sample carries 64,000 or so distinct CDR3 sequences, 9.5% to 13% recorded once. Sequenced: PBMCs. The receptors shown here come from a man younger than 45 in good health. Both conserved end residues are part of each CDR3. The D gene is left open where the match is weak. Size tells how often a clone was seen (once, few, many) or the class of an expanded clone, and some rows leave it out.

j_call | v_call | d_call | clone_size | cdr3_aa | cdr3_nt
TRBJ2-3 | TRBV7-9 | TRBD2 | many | CASSSSLGTSGSSPHTDTQYF | TGTGCCAGCAGCTCTAGCCTTGGGACTAGCGGGAGTTCTCCTCACACAGATACGCAGTATTTT
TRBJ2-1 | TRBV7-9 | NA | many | CASRGNEQFF | TGTGCCAGTAGGGGTAATGAGCAGTTCTTC
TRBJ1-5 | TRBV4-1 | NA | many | CASSQGSGGNQPQHF | TGCGCCAGCAGCCAAGGTTCGGGGGGCAATCAGCCCCAGCATTTT
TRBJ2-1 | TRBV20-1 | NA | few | CSATLNNEQFF | TGCAGTGCTACCCTTAACAATGAGCAGTTCTTC
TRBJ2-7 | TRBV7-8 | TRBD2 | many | CASRGLADYEQYF | TGTGCCAGCAGAGGGCTAGCGGACTACGAGCAGTACTTC
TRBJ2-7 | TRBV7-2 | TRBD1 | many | CASSRQGYEQYF | TGTGCCAGCAGCCGACAGGGGTACGAGCAGTACTTC
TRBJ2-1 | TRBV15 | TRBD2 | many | CATSSPSTSGTNYNEQFF | TGTGCCACCAGCAGTCCCAGTACTAGCGGGACTAATTACAATGAGCAGTTCTTC
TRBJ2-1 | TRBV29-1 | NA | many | CSVEVEGDEQFF | TGCAGCGTTGAGGTAGAGGGTGATGAGCAGTTCTTC
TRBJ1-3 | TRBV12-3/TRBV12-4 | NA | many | CASSSPYSSGNTIYF | TGTGCCAGCAGTTCCCCGTACAGCTCTGGAAACACCATATATTTT
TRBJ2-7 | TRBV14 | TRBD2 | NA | CASSQVAGGLPYEQYF | TGTGCCAGCAGCCAAGTAGCGGGGGGCCTACCGTACGAGCAGTACTTC
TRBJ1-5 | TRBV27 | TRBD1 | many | CASSLTGWQGARQPQHF | TGTGCCAGCAGTTTAACAGGGTGGCAGGGGGCAAGGCAGCCCCAGCATTTT
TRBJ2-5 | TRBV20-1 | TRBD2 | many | CSARDPLAEYQETQYF | TGCAGTGCTAGAGATCCCCTAGCGGAGTACCAAGAGACCCAGTACTTC
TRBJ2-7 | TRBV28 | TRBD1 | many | CASSLGATGMREQYF | TGTGCCAGCAGTTTAGGGGCGACAGGGATGAGGGAGCAGTACTTC
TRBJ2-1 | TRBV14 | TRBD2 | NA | CASSRGLAGGRNEQFF | TGTGCCAGCAGCCGAGGACTAGCGGGAGGCCGCAATGAGCAGTTCTTC
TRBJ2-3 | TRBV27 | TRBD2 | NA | CASSLGLQRGDTQYF | TGTGCCAGCAGTTTGGGACTCCAGCGGGGGGATACGCAGTATTTT
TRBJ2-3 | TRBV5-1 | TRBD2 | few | CASSLDPPGGITDTQYF | TGCGCCAGCAGCTTGGACCCCCCGGGAGGGATCACAGATACGCAGTATTTT
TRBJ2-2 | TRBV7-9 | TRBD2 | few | CASINLREGTGELFF | TGTGCCAGCATCAACTTAAGGGAGGGCACCGGGGAGCTGTTTTTT
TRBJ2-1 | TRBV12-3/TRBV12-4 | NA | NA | CVSSRPGSQFF | TGTGTCAGCAGTCGACCGGGATCCCAGTTCTTC
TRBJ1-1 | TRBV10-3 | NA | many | CAISESGEGIGTEAFF | TGTGCCATCAGTGAGTCGGGAGAAGGGATCGGAACTGAAGCTTTCTTT
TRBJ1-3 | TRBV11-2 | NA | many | CASSREPRSGNTIYF | TGTGCCAGCAGCAGAGAACCGCGCTCTGGAAACACCATATATTTT
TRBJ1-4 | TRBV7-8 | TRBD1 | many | CASSRTGVFEKLFF | TGTGCCAGCAGCCGGACAGGGGTTTTTGAAAAACTGTTTTTT
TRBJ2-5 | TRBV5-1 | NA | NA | CASSTDAGYQETQYF | TGCGCCAGCAGCACGGACGCTGGGTACCAAGAGACCCAGTACTTT
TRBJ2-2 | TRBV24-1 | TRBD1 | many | CATSDLTGSTGELFF | TGTGCCACCAGTGACCTGACAGGGAGCACCGGGGAGCTGTTTTTT
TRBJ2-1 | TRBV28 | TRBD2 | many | CASSLGRELLAGQFF | TGTGCCAGCAGTTTGGGGCGGGAGCTATTAGCGGGACAGTTCTTC
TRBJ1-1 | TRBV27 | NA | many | CASVKNTEAFF | TGTGCCAGCGTCAAGAACACTGAAGCTTTCTTT
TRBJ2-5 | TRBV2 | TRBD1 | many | CASSEQGTGAETQYF | TGTGCCAGCAGTGAACAGGGGACAGGGGCCGAGACCCAGTACTTC
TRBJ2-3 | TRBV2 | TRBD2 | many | CASRRGTSGRTDTQYF | TGTGCCAGCAGGAGAGGGACTAGCGGGAGGACAGATACGCAGTATTTT
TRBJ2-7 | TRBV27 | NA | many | CASSLRSLNEQYF | TGTGCCAGCAGTTTACGGAGTTTAAACGAGCAGTACTTC
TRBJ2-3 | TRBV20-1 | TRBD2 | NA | CSAPNAAGEGGTDTQYF | TGCAGTGCTCCCAACGCGGCGGGGGAAGGTGGCACAGATACGCAGTATTTT
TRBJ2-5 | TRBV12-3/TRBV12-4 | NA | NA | CASSSGSQTQYF | TGTGCCAGCAGTTCCGGTTCTCAGACCCAGTACTTC
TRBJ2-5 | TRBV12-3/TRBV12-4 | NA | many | CASSPWQETQYF | TGTGCCAGCAGCCCCTGGCAAGAGACCCAGTACTTC
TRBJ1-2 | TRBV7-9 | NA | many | CASSERATLNYGYTF | TGTGCCAGCAGCGAAAGGGCGACGCTAAACTATGGCTACACCTTC
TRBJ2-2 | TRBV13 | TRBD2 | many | CASSLGLAGVRTGELFF | TGTGCCAGCAGCTTAGGACTAGCGGGAGTTCGGACCGGGGAGCTGTTTTTT
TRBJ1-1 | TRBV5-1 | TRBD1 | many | CASSLTGGLGGTEAFF | TGCGCCAGCAGCTTGACAGGGGGCCTTGGAGGAACTGAAGCTTTCTTT
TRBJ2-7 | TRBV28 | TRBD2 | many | CASSPRLAGEQYF | TGTGCCAGCAGTCCCAGACTAGCGGGGGAGCAGTACTTC
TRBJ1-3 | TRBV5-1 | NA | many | CASSLGPDSGNTIYF | TGCGCCAGCAGCTTGGGTCCCGACTCTGGAAACACCATATATTTT
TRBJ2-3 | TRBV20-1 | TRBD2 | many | CSARDPAHSGFTDTQYF | TGCAGTGCTAGAGATCCGGCCCATAGCGGGTTCACAGATACGCAGTATTTT
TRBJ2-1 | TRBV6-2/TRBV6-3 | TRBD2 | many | CASSPPSPSGTYNEQFF | TGTGCCAGCAGTCCACCCAGCCCAAGCGGGACCTACAATGAGCAGTTCTTC
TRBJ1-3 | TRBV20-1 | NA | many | CSARATSGNTIYF | TGCAGTGCTAGAGCCACCTCTGGAAACACCATATATTTT